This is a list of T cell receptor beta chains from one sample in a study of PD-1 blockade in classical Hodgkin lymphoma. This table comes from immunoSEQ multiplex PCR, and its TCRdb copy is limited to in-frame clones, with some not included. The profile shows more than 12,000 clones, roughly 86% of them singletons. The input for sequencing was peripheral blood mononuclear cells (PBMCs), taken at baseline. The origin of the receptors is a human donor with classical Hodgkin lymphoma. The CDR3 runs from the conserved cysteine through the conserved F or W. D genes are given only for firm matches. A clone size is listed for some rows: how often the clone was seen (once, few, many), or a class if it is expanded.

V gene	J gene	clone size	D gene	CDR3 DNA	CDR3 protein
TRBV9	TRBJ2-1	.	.	TGTGCCAGCAGCGTAGCCGGGAGCCCATACAATGAGCAGTTCTTC	CASSVAGSPYNEQFF
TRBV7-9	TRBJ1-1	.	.	TGTGCCAGCAGCCTTATTCAGGGTTTACCCACTTACGACACTGAAGCTTTCTTT	CASSLIQGLPTYDTEAFF
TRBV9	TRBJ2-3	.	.	TGTGCCAGCAGCGTAGACCGGGGCACAGATACGCAGTATTTT	CASSVDRGTDTQYF
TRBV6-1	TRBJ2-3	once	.	TGTGCCAGCATTCCCGGGTTCTTCACAGATACGCAGTATTTT	CASIPGFFTDTQYF
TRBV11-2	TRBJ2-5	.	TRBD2	TGTGCCAGCAGCTTAGAGGGAGGGCCTGGGGAGACCCAGTACTTC	CASSLEGGPGETQYF
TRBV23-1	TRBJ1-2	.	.	TGCGCCAGCAACGGGCCGCCCCATAACTATGGCTACACCTTC	CASNGPPHNYGYTF
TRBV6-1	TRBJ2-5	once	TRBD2	TGTGCCAGCAGTGAAGCCCCACCGGGACTAGCGGGAGGGGAGACCCAGTACTTC	CASSEAPPGLAGGETQYF
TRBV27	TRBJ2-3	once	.	TGTGCCAGCAGTTTATATGAGCTGGCAGATACGCAGTATTTT	CASSLYELADTQYF
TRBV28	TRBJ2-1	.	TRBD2	TGTGCCAGCAGTCCCCTAGCGGGAAATGCCAATGAGCAGTTCTTC	CASSPLAGNANEQFF
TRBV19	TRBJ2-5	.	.	TGTGCCAGTAGTACCAGGACAGTTAAGTTCCAAGAGACCCAGTACTTC	CASSTRTVKFQETQYF
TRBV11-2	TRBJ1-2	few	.	TGTGCCAGCAGCCCGGTGGGCTTCGAGGGCTACTATGGCTACACCTTC	CASSPVGFEGYYGYTF
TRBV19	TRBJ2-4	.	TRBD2	TGTGCCAGTAGTGCTAGCGGGTTTAGCAAAAACATTCAGTACTTC	CASSASGFSKNIQYF
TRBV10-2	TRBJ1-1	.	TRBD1	TGCGCCAGCAGCCACGTTGGACAGGACCCTGAAGCTTTCTTT	CASSHVGQDPEAFF
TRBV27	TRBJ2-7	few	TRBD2	TGTGCCAGCAGCCTGGAGGCTAGCGGTGCCTACGAGCAGTACTTC	CASSLEASGAYEQYF
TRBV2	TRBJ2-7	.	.	TGTGCCAGCAGCTCCACCACAGGGCCCTACGAGCAGTACTTC	CASSSTTGPYEQYF
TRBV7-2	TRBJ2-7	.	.	TGTGCCAGCAGCTTGGGAACAGGCTCCTACGAGCAGTACTTC	CASSLGTGSYEQYF
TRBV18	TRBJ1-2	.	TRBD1	TGTGCCAGCTCACCCCGGGACAGGGGGCAAGGGACTGGCTACACCTTC	CASSPRDRGQGTGYTF
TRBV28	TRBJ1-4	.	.	TGTGCCAGCAGCCTCAATAACAGGGAGGAACTGTTTTTT	CASSLNNREELFF
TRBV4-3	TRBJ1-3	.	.	TGCGCCAGCAGCCAAGATCTTTCCGCCGGGACCCGCTCTGGAAACACCATATATTTT	CASSQDLSAGTRSGNTIYF
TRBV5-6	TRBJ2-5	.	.	TGTGCCAGCACCCGGGGGCCTTTGTTCGGGACCCAGTACTTC	CASTRGPLFGTQYF
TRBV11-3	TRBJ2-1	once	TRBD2	TGTGCCAGCAGCTTAGTCGGGGGGGTTGAGCAGTTCTTC	CASSLVGGVEQFF
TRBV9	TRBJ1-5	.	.	TGTGCCAGCAGCCGGACCGGGGGGTTCAATCAGCCCCAGCATTTT	CASSRTGGFNQPQHF
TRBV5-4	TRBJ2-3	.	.	TGTGCCAGCAGCTTGAAAATATCTAGCACAGATACGCAGTATTTT	CASSLKISSTDTQYF
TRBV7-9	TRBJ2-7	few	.	TGTGCCAGCAGCCCCGAGGGGGGCTACGAGCAGTACTTC	CASSPEGGYEQYF
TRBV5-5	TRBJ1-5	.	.	TGTGCCAGCAGCTCTAGGGGGTTCCGTCAGCCCCAGCATTTT	CASSSRGFRQPQHF
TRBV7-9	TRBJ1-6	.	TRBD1	TGTGCCAGCAGCCAAGGACAGGGGCCCTTTTCACCCCTCCACTTT	CASSQGQGPFSPLHF
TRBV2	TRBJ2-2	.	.	TGTGCCAGCAGTCCAAGGGCACAGAACACCGGGGAGCTGTTTTTT	CASSPRAQNTGELFF
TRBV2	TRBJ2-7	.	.	TGTGCCAGCAGTGAGTCTTCCTACGAGCAGTACTTC	CASSESSYEQYF
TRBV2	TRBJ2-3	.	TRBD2	TGTGCCAGCAGTGTTAGCGGGAGGGGCACAGATACGCAGTATTTT	CASSVSGRGTDTQYF
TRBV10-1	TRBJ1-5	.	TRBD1	TGCGCCAGCAGATTCGGACAGGGGGAGTCTCTGAATCAGCCCCAGCATTTT	CASRFGQGESLNQPQHF
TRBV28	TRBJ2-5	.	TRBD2	TGTGCCAGCAGTTTTCTGAGCGGGAGGTGGGAAGAGACCCAGTACTTC	CASSFLSGRWEETQYF
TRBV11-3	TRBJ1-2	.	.	TGTGCCAGCAGCTTAGAACCTGCTTATGGCTACACCTTC	CASSLEPAYGYTF
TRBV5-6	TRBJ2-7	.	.	TGTGCCAGCAGCCAGGGTTACGAGCAGTACTTC	CASSQGYEQYF
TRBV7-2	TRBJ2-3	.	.	TGTGCCAGCAGCTTAGTCACAGGGAGGACAGATACGCAGTATTTT	CASSLVTGRTDTQYF
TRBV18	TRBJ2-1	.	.	TGTGCCAGCTCACCGACCTCAGCGGTAATTGAGCAGTTCTTC	CASSPTSAVIEQFF
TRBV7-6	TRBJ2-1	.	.	TGTGCCGTCCAAAGCTCCTACAATGAGCAGTTCTTC	CAVQSSYNEQFF
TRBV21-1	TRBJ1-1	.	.	TGTGCCAGCAGCAAAACCTCTGACGTTCTCATGAACACTGAAGCTTTCTTT	CASSKTSDVLMNTEAFF
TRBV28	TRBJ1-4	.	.	TGTGCCAGCAGTTCACAGGGAGGGGATATGTATGAAAAACTGTTTTTT	CASSSQGGDMYEKLFF
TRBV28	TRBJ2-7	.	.	TGTGCCAGCAGTTTATTGGGTCCCCCGGCCTACGAGCAGTACTTC	CASSLLGPPAYEQYF
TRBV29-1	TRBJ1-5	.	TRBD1	TGCAGCGTTAGGGGGCAGGGGGGTGATCAGCCCCAGCATTTT	CSVRGQGGDQPQHF
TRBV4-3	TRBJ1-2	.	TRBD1	TGCGCCAGCAGCCAAGAACCCTTCCGACAGGGGGCCTATGGCTACACCTTC	CASSQEPFRQGAYGYTF
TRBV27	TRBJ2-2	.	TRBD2	TGTGCCAGCAGTGCACCGGGACTAGCGGGGGGATCCGGGGAGCTGTTTTTT	CASSAPGLAGGSGELFF
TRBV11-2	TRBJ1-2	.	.	TGTGCCAGCAGCTCCCCTTACCCTGGACGGGGAGACGGCTACACCTTC	CASSSPYPGRGDGYTF
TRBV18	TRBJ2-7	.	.	TGTGCCAGCTCACCACGCGAAGGGGGGGTCTCCTACGAGCAGTACTTC	CASSPREGGVSYEQYF
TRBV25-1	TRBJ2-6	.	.	TGTGCCAGCAGTCTGCACGTAGATGGACAAAGTCGGGCCAACGTCCTGACTTTC	CASSLHVDGQSRANVLTF
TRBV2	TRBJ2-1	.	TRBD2	TGTGCCAGTGCTTCTAGCGGTAGCTCCTACAATGAGCAGTTCTTC	CASASSGSSYNEQFF
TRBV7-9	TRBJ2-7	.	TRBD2	TGTGCCAGCAGCTTAGGGAGCGGGGCCCACGAGCAGTACTTC	CASSLGSGAHEQYF
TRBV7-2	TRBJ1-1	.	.	TGTGCCAGCAGCTTAATCGATCGGACACCAATGAACACTGAAGCTTTCTTT	CASSLIDRTPMNTEAFF
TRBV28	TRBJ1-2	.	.	TGTGCCAGCAGCTGGGGGTCAGCTAACTATGGCTACACCTTC	CASSWGSANYGYTF
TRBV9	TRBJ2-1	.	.	TGTGCCAGCAGCCCCCAGATAGGGGCCCCTGGGGGATACAATGAGCAGTTCTTC	CASSPQIGAPGGYNEQFF
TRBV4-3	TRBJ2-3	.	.	TGCGCCAGCAGCCGCACCGTGGACGCGGGTACGCAGTATTTT	CASSRTVDAGTQYF
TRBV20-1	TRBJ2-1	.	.	TGCAGTGCTAGAAAGGCAGACGAGCAGTTCTTC	CSARKADEQFF
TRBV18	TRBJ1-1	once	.	TGTGCCAGCTCACCACTGACAACCACTGAAGCTTTCTTT	CASSPLTTTEAFF